A single sample gave rise to the 30 T cell receptor beta chains below, sequenced in a study of response to subunit inactivated influenza vaccine. TCRdb re-derived calls from the RT-PCR reads in MiXCR, one entry per CDR3 protein. The repertoire consists of 650,000 to 700,000 distinct CDR3 sequences, with about 15% occurring once and the leading ten covering 11%. Sequenced material: PBMCs from blood, taken about 12 days after vaccination. These receptors were obtained from a man aged 45-65 years who received an inactivated influenza vaccine.

This clonotype appeared a few times. CDR3 in DNA: TGTGCCAGCAGTTCGGGCGGGACGGTGGCCGGGGAGCTGTTTTTT. Amino acid sequence: CASSSGGTVAGELFF. This sequence joins TRBV12-3 or TRBV12-4 and TRBJ2-2; the D gene is possibly TRBD2 (6 bases). This CDR3 has 15 amino acids. Trimming took off 4 bases at V and 6 bases at J, with 15 bases between the two ends.

The rearrangement links TRBV9 to TRBJ2-1, with 8 bases identical to TRBD2. Germline CDR1 is SGDLS and CDR2 is YYNGEE. Losses at the gene ends were 3 bases for V and 5 bases for J; bases not matched to a gene: 4. CDR3 length: 14 amino acids. The CDR3 loop reads CASSASGPDNEQFF. As DNA, the CDR3 is TGTGCCAGCAGCGCTAGCGGGCCTGACAATGAGCAGTTCTTC.

The chain joins TRBV29-1 to TRBJ2-5; perhaps TRBD2 as D (6 bases). Germline CDR1 is SQVTM and CDR2 is ANQGSEA. Deletions cut 5 bases from V and 5 bases from J, with 15 bases between. This CDR3 is 13 amino acids long. The CDR3 reads CSVLWGVGETQYF. CDR3 bases: TGCAGCGTTTTGTGGGGGGTGGGCGAGACCCAGTACTTC.

The rearrangement links TRBV20-1 to TRBJ2-7; D ambiguous. The germline V gene has CDR1 DFQATT and CDR2 SNEGSKA (reference sequence). The length of the CDR3 is 11 residues. With 0 bases removed from V and 10 bases from J, the gap between germline ends came to 10 bases. In DNA, the CDR3 is TGCAGTGCTAGAGAGAGAACAGTACAGTACTTC. Amino acids: CSARERTVQYF.

This clonotype showed up just a few times. This chain joins TRBV10-3 and TRBJ1-2; D call uncertain. CDR1 and CDR2 (germline): ENHRY, SYGVKD. There are 13 residues in the CDR3. Trimming shortened V by 8 bases and J by 0 bases, and 10 bases separated the two germline ends. CDR3 loop: CAILGPANYGYTF. CDR3 nucleotides: TGTGCCATCTTGGGCCCGGCTAACTATGGCTACACCTTC.

CDR3 DNA sequence: TGTGCCAGCAGGGACGGCAGATCGAACACCGGGGAGCTGTTTTTT. This translates into CASRDGRSNTGELFF. This chain links TRBV2 with TRBJ2-2; D gene uncertain. The CDR3 length is 15 residues. CDR1 is SNHLY and CDR2 is FYNNEI in the germline V gene. V gave up 6 bases and J gave up 0 bases, with 11 bases separating them.

V usage is TRBV20-1 and J usage is TRBJ2-1, with 11 bases matching TRBD2. Trimming took 6 bases from V and 6 from J; bases not matched to a gene: 7. This CDR3 contains 14 residues. CDR1 DFQATT and CDR2 SNEGSKA come from the germline V gene (reference sequence). Here the CDR3 reads CSALAGGPGNEQFF. The CDR3 DNA follows: TGCAGTGCATTAGCGGGGGGGCCAGGCAATGAGCAGTTCTTC.

The chain couples TRBV29-1 to TRBJ2-1, with 8 bases fitting TRBD2. V lost 5 bases to trimming and J lost 6 bases; unmatched junction nucleotides: 6. The germline CDR1 and CDR2 sequences are SQVTM and ANQGSEA. The CDR3 has 13 amino acids. The CDR3 sequence: CSVLRGTSNEQFF. For the CDR3, the DNA is TGCAGCGTTCTAAGAGGGACTAGCAATGAGCAGTTCTTC.

This clonotype occurred many times. The J gene is TRBJ2-1, the V gene TRBV4-2; 9 nucleotides align to TRBD2. V lost 0 bases and J lost 5; bases outside the gene matches: 8. This CDR3 comprises 17 residues. The germline gives CDR1 LGHNA, CDR2 YNFKEQ. CDR3: CASSQEVIAGVDNEQFF. CDR3 in DNA: TGTGCCAGCAGCCAAGAAGTCATAGCGGGAGTAGACAATGAGCAGTTCTTC.

This clonotype has a handful of counts. V and J are TRBV12-3 or TRBV12-4 and TRBJ1-2; 9 bases agree with TRBD1. The CDR3 covers 14 residues. V lost 6 bases to trimming and J lost 8 bases; unmatched junction nucleotides: 10. DNA of the CDR3: TGTGCCAGCAGACGGGACCGGGACAGGGAGGGCTACACCTTC. It codes for CASRRDRDREGYTF.

This clonotype was observed many times. The chain recombines TRBV10-3 with TRBJ2-1; the match to TRBD2 covers 10 bases. The CDR3 has 15 amino acids. The germline CDR1 and CDR2 sequences are ENHRY and SYGVKD. Trimming cost V 3 bases and J 5 bases; bases outside gene matches: 4. DNA for the CDR3: TGTGCCATCAGTGAATCACTAGCGGGGAACAATGAGCAGTTCTTC. As protein: CAISESLAGNNEQFF.

This clonotype came up a few times. This chain joins TRBV4-2 and TRBJ2-1; no firm D call. The CDR3 totals 14 residues. Germline V gene lookup returns CDR1 LGHNA and CDR2 YNFKEQ. The ends were cut back, 0 bases at V and 4 bases at J, with 7 bases in the middle. CDR3 region: CASSQDEGYNEQFF. The DNA of the CDR3 is TGTGCCAGCAGCCAAGACGAAGGGTACAATGAGCAGTTCTTC.

V gene TRBV20-1 combines with J gene TRBJ1-2, with D perhaps TRBD1 (6 bases). V gave up 5 bases and J gave up 8 bases, with 12 bases separating them. Germline loops: CDR1 DFQATT, CDR2 SNEGSKA (reference sequence). This CDR3 region has 11 residues. The CDR3 sequence: CSAGEQGGYTF. The CDR3 nucleotides are TGCAGTGCTGGCGAACAGGGAGGCTACACCTTC.

This clonotype appeared many times. This rearrangement joins TRBV6-2 or TRBV6-3 to TRBJ1-2; perhaps TRBD1 as D (5 bases). Deletions cut 6 bases from V and 2 bases from J, with 13 bases between. The CDR3 has 14 residues. Germline lookup yields CDR1 MNHEY and CDR2 SVGEGT. CDR3 sequence: CASSKGPVNYGYTF. DNA of the CDR3: TGTGCCAGCAGCAAGGGACCCGTGAACTATGGCTACACCTTC.

This clonotype came up a few times. The rearrangement uses TRBV7-2 and TRBJ2-7; D is possibly TRBD1 (6 bases). This CDR3 has 13 amino acids. Germline CDR1 is SGHTA and CDR2 is FQGNSA. Trimming removed 6 bases at V and 4 bases at J, with 13 bases between. CDR3 sequence reads: CASSPRGGYEQYF. The CDR3 nucleotides read TGTGCCAGCAGTCCCAGGGGTGGGTACGAGCAGTACTTC.

This sequence joins TRBV7-9 and TRBJ2-4; TRBD2 matches at 14 bases. The V and J ends lost 4 bases and 15 bases, in that order; junction bases with no gene match: 5. Germline V lookup: CDR1 SEHNR, CDR2 FQNEAQ (reference sequence). This CDR3 is built from 13 residues. The CDR3: CASSSGTSGSRYF. In nucleotides, the CDR3 is TGTGCCAGCAGCTCAGGGACTAGCGGGAGTAGGTACTTC.

This clonotype was counted a few times. V is TRBV20-1 and J is TRBJ2-7, with 12 bases identical to TRBD2. The V gene end was trimmed by 5 bases and the J gene end by 1 base; junction bases not matched to a gene: 9. The V gene's germline CDR1 is DFQATT and CDR2 SNEGSKA (reference sequence). The CDR3 is 16 residues long. The CDR3 DNA sequence: TGCAGTGCTCCCGATTGGACTAGCGGGACTTCCTACGAGCAGTACTTC. As protein: CSAPDWTSGTSYEQYF.

In its sample, this clonotype was seen many times. This chain links TRBV2 with TRBJ1-5; D gene uncertain. The germline gives CDR1 SNHLY, CDR2 FYNNEI. Trimming pared 7 bases from V and 2 bases from J, leaving 21 bases between. CDR3 length: 17 amino acids. The CDR3 loop is CASTLTGDWIGNQPQHF. In nucleotides, the CDR3 is TGTGCCAGCACTCTAACCGGAGATTGGATCGGCAATCAGCCCCAGCATTTT. The full variable domain, its missing parts supplied by reference TRBV2 and TRBJ1-5, is EPEVTQTPSHQVTQMGQEVILRCVPISNHLYFYWYRQILGQKVEFLVSFYNNEISEKSEIFDDQFSVERPDGSNFTLKIRSTKLEDSAMYFCASTLTGDWIGNQPQHFGDGTRLSIL.

The J gene is TRBJ2-7, the V gene TRBV6-5; TRBD1 agrees at 8 bases. Trimming removed 4 bases from V and 6 bases from J; junction bases left unmatched: 8. CDR3 size: 14 residues. CDR1 is MNHEY, CDR2 SVGAGI, per germline. The CDR3: CASSSTGDWPEQYF. CDR3 bases: TGTGCCAGCAGTTCGACAGGGGATTGGCCCGAGCAGTACTTC.

The chain employs TRBV4-3 and TRBJ2-7; 11 bases match TRBD2. V shed 4 bases and J 2 bases; nucleotides not matched to a gene: 10. CDR1 is LGHNA and CDR2 is YSLEER in the germline V gene. The CDR3 is made up of 17 amino acids. This chain's CDR3 is CASSRAVAGGPPYEQYF. CDR3 DNA: TGCGCCAGCAGCCGGGCGGTAGCGGGAGGGCCTCCCTACGAGCAGTACTTC.

This clonotype was picked up a small number of times. The chain uses TRBV10-2 and TRBJ1-2, with 10 bases identical to TRBD1. The germline V gene encodes CDR1 WSHSY and CDR2 SAAADI. J gave up 2 bases and V 6 bases, and 3 bases lay outside the gene matches. The CDR3 contains 14 residues. The CDR3 protein is CASRLGQGNYGYTF. The CDR3 DNA reads TGCGCCAGCAGGCTGGGACAGGGGAACTATGGCTACACCTTC.

In this sample, this clonotype turned up many times. The gene calls are TRBV5-5 and TRBJ1-2, with 7 bases identical to TRBD1. J gave up 4 bases and V 3 bases, and 3 bases lay outside the gene matches. CDR3 size: 13 residues. Germline lookup yields CDR1 SGHKS and CDR2 YYEKEE (reference sequence). CDR3 in DNA: TGTGCCAGCAGCTCAAGGACAGGCTATGGCTACACCTTC. Its protein is CASSSRTGYGYTF.

The chain combines TRBV7-2 with TRBJ1-2; tentatively, D is TRBD1 (5 bases). V lost 5 bases to trimming and J lost 4 bases, with 11 bases between them. Germline V gene lookup returns CDR1 SGHTA and CDR2 FQGNSA. The CDR3 is 13 amino acids. The CDR3, as DNA: TGTGCCAGCAGCATAGGGGCGGGCTATGGCTACACCTTC. Amino acid sequence: CASSIGAGYGYTF.

The chain has TRBV27 and TRBJ1-6; 10 bases are shared with TRBD1. Germline V gene data show CDR1 as MNHEY and CDR2 as SMNVEV (reference sequence). This CDR3 is 15 amino acids long. V was clipped by 4 bases and J by 6 bases; unmatched bases: 3. The CDR3 region has the DNA TGTGCCAGCAGTTCTCGACAGGGGGCTAATTCACCCCTCCACTTT. This codes for CASSSRQGANSPLHF.

This clonotype has only a few counts. The germline gene is not matched at one end of the junction; a read error may be the cause. CDR3 sequence: CATSPGSFSYEQYF. The CDR3 coding sequence is TGTGCCACCAGTCCTGGGAGCTTCTCCTACGAGCAGTACTTC. The chain employs TRBV10-3 and TRBJ2-7, with TRBD2 as a possible D gene (5 bases). This CDR3 contains 14 residues. Germline loops: CDR1 ENHRY, CDR2 SYGVKD.

The table lists this clonotype with many counts. The chain's CDR3 is CASSPLRDRYNEQFF. CDR3 coding DNA: TGTGCCAGCAGTCCCCTACGGGACAGATACAATGAGCAGTTCTTC. This chain uses TRBV28 with TRBJ2-1; 7 nucleotides match TRBD1. Trimming took 5 bases from V and 4 from J; bases not matched to a gene: 8. The CDR3 loop spans 15 amino acids. Germline assignment: CDR1 MDHEN and CDR2 SYDVKM.

This sequence joins TRBV20-1 and TRBJ2-5, with D perhaps being TRBD1 or TRBD2 (6 bases each). V was trimmed by 0 bases and J by 1 base, leaving 12 bases between them. The CDR3 totals 15 residues. Looked up from germline, CDR1 is DFQATT and CDR2 is SNEGSKA (reference sequence). The CDR3 spells CSARDHGGSQETQYF. The CDR3 DNA reads as TGCAGTGCTAGAGATCACGGGGGCAGCCAAGAGACCCAGTACTTC.

This clonotype was found many times. The chain combines TRBV28 with TRBJ2-1, with a possible D match to TRBD1 (6 bases). The CDR3 is made up of 15 amino acids. CDR1 is MDHEN and CDR2 is SYDVKM in the germline V gene. Trimming stripped 2 bases from V and 8 bases from J, with 16 bases between. This chain's CDR3 is CASSLGGQRKDEQFF. CDR3 in DNA: TGTGCCAGCAGTTTAGGGGGCCAGAGAAAGGATGAGCAGTTCTTC.

The chain uses TRBV7-9 and TRBJ2-7, with D perhaps TRBD2 (7 bases). Germline V gene sequence: CDR1 SEHNR, CDR2 FQNEAQ (reference sequence). The CDR3 consists of 15 residues. V shed 5 bases and J shed 3 bases, with 17 bases lying between them. The CDR3 protein is CASSPAGATDYEQYF. CDR3 in DNA: TGTGCCAGCAGCCCCGCGGGGGCTACAGACTACGAGCAGTACTTC. Complete variable domain (other parts from reference TRBV7-9 and TRBJ2-7): DTGVSQNPRHKITKRGQNVTFRCDPISEHNRLYWYRQTLGQGPEFLTYFQNEAQLEKSRLLSDRFSAERPKGSFSTLEIQRTEQGDSAMYLCASSPAGATDYEQYFGPGTRLTVT.

This clonotype showed up many times. This chain's CDR3 is CASSPQPAGGELFF. In nucleotides, the CDR3 is TGTGCCAGCAGTCCCCAACCAGCGGGCGGGGAGCTGTTTTTT. V is TRBV3-1 and J is TRBJ2-2; TRBD2 is a possible D gene (6 bases). The V and J ends lost 6 bases and 7 bases respectively, with 15 bases between them. Germline assignment: CDR1 LGHDT and CDR2 YNNKEL (reference sequence). This CDR3 contains 14 residues.